This TCR beta chain was captured by sequencing in a study of cytomegalovirus exposure and HLA in healthy donors. The PCR employed 60 Vbeta primers together with 13 Jbeta primers. Libraries were prepared by immunoSEQ multiplex PCR; TCRdb keeps only in-frame clonotypes and omits some of them. The sample holds some 150,000 clones; less than 85% are singletons and the top ten take 1.5% to 1.7%. To note about this clone: Its target is unknown.

This CDR3 is 13 amino acids long. V shed 5 bases and J shed 8 bases, with 13 bases lying between them. In germline, CDR1 is SGHTA, CDR2 FQGNSA. Study results and caveats: With further analysis later on, most CMV-associated TCR beta chains appeared HLA-restricted.

These donors counted as nominally healthy when sampled, but unrecorded immune exposures were likely. Sequencing was done on a sample of PBMCs. This sequence joins TRBV7-2 and TRBJ2-1, with D perhaps TRBD2 (5 bases). This clonotype originated in a middle-aged man in good health and CMV-seronegative. CDR3 protein: CASSNPSSYEQFF. CDR3 DNA: TGTGCCAGCAGCAACCCCTCTAGCTATGAGCAGTTCTTC.